The clone carrying this TCR beta chain was observed many times. The antigen is not known. Template switching added a universal primer site, and cDNA bore unique molecular identifiers. TCRdb passed the 5' RACE reads through MiXCR, listing each CDR3 protein once. The data hold about 490,000 distinct CDR3 sequences, with about 15% observed a single time. These data come from a study of identical twins. Study findings and constraints: It was possible that invariant MAIT and iNKT cells partly confounded the zero-insertion analyses.

Between the trimmed V and J ends, which lost 5 bases and 7 bases, there was a span of 11 bases. This CDR3 is 12 amino acids long. The sample was also reused in another study, on yellow fever vaccine responses in identical twins.

Sequences were obtained from CD4+ T cells sorted from blood. The sequence was collected from a woman younger than 35 in good health. The chain combines TRBV12-3 or TRBV12-4 with TRBJ1-1; D is uncertain. CDR3 sequence: CASSPWAGEAFF. The DNA of the CDR3 is TGTGCCAGCAGTCCTTGGGCAGGTGAAGCTTTCTTT.